Following are 20 T cell receptor beta chains from one sample sequenced in a study of control samples from healthy donors and cancer patients. Some clones are missing from TCRdb's copy, which holds only in-frame ones; the method was immunoSEQ multiplex PCR. The table lists 170,000 or so clones, 90% of them singletons. Specimen: blood. The receptors here all came from a woman in her 50s in good health.

This chain uses TRBV5-5 with TRBJ2-1; D is uncertain. The CDR3 is 14 residues long. V dropped 1 base and J dropped 8 bases, with 13 bases sitting between them. Germline CDR1 reads SGHKS; CDR2 reads YYEKEE (reference sequence). The CDR3 here is CASSLKVISDEQFF. In nucleotides, the CDR3 is TGTGCCAGCAGCTTGAAGGTAATTAGTGATGAGCAGTTCTTC.

The chain employs TRBV2 and TRBJ2-7; D remains unclear. The CDR3 has 15 amino acids. Trimming removed 7 bases at V and 0 bases at J, with 16 bases between. Germline CDR1 reads SNHLY; CDR2 reads FYNNEI. The chain's CDR3 is CASTDPTESSYEQYF. The CDR3 DNA is TGTGCCAGCACCGATCCAACCGAGAGCTCCTACGAGCAGTACTTC.

The chain uses TRBV30 and TRBJ2-3, with D uncertain. The CDR3 has 13 amino acids. The V end was cut by 1 base, the J end by 5 bases, with 10 bases between. Germline CDR1 and CDR2: GTSNPN and SVGIG (reference sequence). The CDR3 protein is CAWSGEYQDTQYF. The CDR3 DNA is TGTGCCTGGAGTGGTGAATATCAAGATACGCAGTATTTT.

The chain combines TRBV6-6 with TRBJ2-2; 8 bases fit TRBD1. After removal of 6 bases from V and 3 bases from J, the junction contained 6 bases not matched to a gene. CDR1 is MNHNY, CDR2 SVGAGI, per germline (reference sequence). CDR3 length: 15 residues. The CDR3 coding sequence is TGTGCCAGCAGCTTCAAACAGGGGGACACCGGGGAGCTGTTTTTT. It translates to CASSFKQGDTGELFF.

The V gene is TRBV5-1, the J gene TRBJ1-4; D possibly corresponds to TRBD1 (5 bases). Trimming cost V 4 bases and J 0 bases, with 10 bases left between them. This CDR3 region has 15 residues. Germline CDR1 and CDR2: SGHRS and YFSETQ. This CDR3 reads CASSRDGATNEKLFF. The CDR3 nucleotides are TGCGCCAGCAGCAGGGACGGAGCAACTAATGAAAAACTGTTTTTT.

The gene calls are TRBV30 and TRBJ2-3, with TRBD2 as a possible D gene (6 bases). V was trimmed by 5 bases and J by 5 bases, leaving 17 bases between them. Germline values: CDR1 GTSNPN, CDR2 SVGIG (reference sequence). The CDR3 is 14 residues long. This CDR3 is CAWASAGGIDTQYF. In nucleotides, the CDR3 is TGTGCCTGGGCTAGCGCGGGTGGAATAGATACGCAGTATTTT.

The chain is built from TRBV3-1 (or the pseudogene TRBV3-2) and TRBJ1-2; D is ambiguous. Germline CDR1 is LGHDT and CDR2 is YNNKEL (reference sequence). V dropped 1 base and J dropped 0 bases, with 9 bases sitting between them. The CDR3 contains 15 residues. CDR3 nucleotides: TGTGCCAGCAGCCAAGGTATCGGAGCTAACTATGGCTACACCTTC. Protein product: CASSQGIGANYGYTF.

As for this clone: The same CDR3 also results from other DNA sequences found in this sample. The rearrangement joins TRBV20-1 to TRBJ1-3; D is unclear. The CDR3 consists of 11 residues. V dropped 2 bases and J dropped 1 base, with 0 bases sitting between them. CDR1 is DFQATT, CDR2 SNEGSKA, per germline (reference sequence). CDR3 coding DNA: TGCAGTGCTAGATCTGGAAACACCATATATTTT. This translates into CSARSGNTIYF.

The CDR3 loop is CASSLQGPVSLEAFF. CDR3 in DNA: TGTGCCAGCAGCTTGCAGGGCCCCGTATCCCTTGAAGCTTTCTTT. The rearrangement joins TRBV5-4 to TRBJ1-1, with D maybe TRBD1 (5 bases). Germline V gene lookup returns CDR1 SGHNT and CDR2 YYREEE (reference sequence). This CDR3 is 15 amino acids long. V was trimmed by 1 base and J by 7 bases, leaving 17 bases between them.

This clone was detected only once. This chain connects TRBV4-3 to TRBJ2-1; D possibly matches TRBD1 or TRBD2 (5 bases each). V lost 6 bases, J lost 4 bases, and 16 bases lay in between. Germline CDR1 LGHNA, CDR2 YSLEER. The CDR3 is 15 amino acids. CDR3 bases: TGCGCCAGCAGATGGGACGTAAGACCATACAATGAGCAGTTCTTC. Translation: CASRWDVRPYNEQFF.

The rearrangement links TRBV6-5 to TRBJ1-2, with 7 positions matching TRBD1. There are 13 residues in the CDR3. The germline V gene encodes CDR1 MNHEY and CDR2 SVGAGI. The V segment lost 6 bases and the J segment 8 bases; nucleotides outside the gene matches: 9. CDR3: CASSRTGEDGYTF. CDR3 sequence (DNA): TGTGCCAGCAGCCGCACAGGGGAGGACGGCTACACCTTC.

V usage is TRBV27 and J usage is TRBJ1-5; weak D call: TRBD1 (6 bases). Looked up from germline, CDR1 is MNHEY and CDR2 is SMNVEV (reference sequence). The CDR3 length is 18 residues. The V and J ends lost 2 bases and 4 bases respectively, with 21 bases between them. The CDR3: CASSLRGAGGFRNQPQHF. The DNA of the CDR3 is TGTGCCAGCAGTTTACGGGGGGCCGGTGGGTTTCGGAATCAGCCCCAGCATTTT.

The V and J genes are TRBV6-6 and TRBJ2-2, with D possibly being TRBD1 (5 bases). The V and J ends lost 11 bases and 3 bases respectively, with 19 bases between them. This CDR3 spans 15 amino acids. Germline CDR1 is MNHNY and CDR2 is SVGAGI (reference sequence). DNA of the CDR3: TGTGCCGGCACCCGCGTTCTGGGGCACACCGGGGAGCTGTTTTTT. This codes for CAGTRVLGHTGELFF.

The V gene is TRBV28, the J gene TRBJ1-1; no definite D call. The CDR3 runs 14 residues. The V end lost 6 bases, the J end lost 0 bases, and 11 bases lay between the germline ends. The germline V gene has CDR1 MDHEN and CDR2 SYDVKM. Here the CDR3 reads CASSLRVMNTEAFF. The CDR3 nucleotides are TGTGCCAGCAGCCTGAGGGTTATGAACACTGAAGCTTTCTTT.

This sequence joins TRBV7-2 and TRBJ2-7, with TRBD2 matching over 8 bases. CDR1 and CDR2 from the germline V gene are SGHTA and FQGNSA. The ends lost 8 bases at V and 8 bases at J; junction bases unmatched: 11. This CDR3 has 13 amino acids. The CDR3, as DNA: TGTGCCAGCGGATCGGGCGGGGGGCTGAAGCAGTACTTC. Protein: CASGSGGGLKQYF.

The CDR3 bases are TGTGCCAGCAGTCAGGGGAACGAGCAGTACTTC. It is translated as CASSQGNEQYF. V usage is TRBV6-6 and J usage is TRBJ2-7, with D tentatively TRBD1 (6 bases). The CDR3 loop spans 11 amino acids. Per the germline V gene, CDR1 is MNHNY and CDR2 is SVGAGI (reference sequence). The V end was cut by 5 bases, the J end by 5 bases, with 7 bases between.

This clone has only a few counts. The J gene is TRBJ1-5, the V gene TRBV29-1; 7 bases are shared with TRBD1. Trimming cost V 2 bases and J 3 bases; bases outside gene matches: 1. The length of the CDR3 is 13 residues. The germline V gene has CDR1 SQVTM and CDR2 ANQGSEA. The CDR3 is CSVETGVNQPQHF. The CDR3 DNA reads as TGCAGCGTTGAAACAGGGGTCAATCAGCCCCAGCATTTT.

V is TRBV24-1 and J is TRBJ2-5; 9 bases match TRBD2. The CDR3 has 17 amino acids. J gave up 4 bases and V 1 base, and 9 bases lay outside the gene matches. Germline CDR1 reads KGHDR; CDR2 reads SFDVKD. The CDR3 nucleotides read TGTGCCACCAGTGATTTCGGGCGGGAGGGCCCTCTAGAGACCCAGTACTTC. It codes for CATSDFGREGPLETQYF.

V gene TRBV7-6 combines with J gene TRBJ1-4; D gene unclear. This CDR3 is 16 amino acids long. The V end was cut by 6 bases, the J end by 3 bases, with 17 bases between. Germline CDR1 reads SGHVS; CDR2 reads FNYEAQ. CDR3 residues: CASSRGQVGSNEKLFF. CDR3 in DNA: TGTGCCAGCAGTCGAGGGCAGGTGGGCTCTAATGAAAAACTGTTTTTT.

The V call is TRBV27, the J call TRBJ1-2, with D unresolved. The CDR3 runs 14 residues. The germline V and J ends were trimmed by 4 bases and 8 bases, with 17 bases remaining between them. The germline CDR1 and CDR2 sequences are MNHEY and SMNVEV (reference sequence). CDR3 amino acids: CASSSRTGLRGYTF. The DNA of the CDR3 is TGTGCCAGCAGTTCACGGACGGGATTGAGAGGCTACACCTTC.